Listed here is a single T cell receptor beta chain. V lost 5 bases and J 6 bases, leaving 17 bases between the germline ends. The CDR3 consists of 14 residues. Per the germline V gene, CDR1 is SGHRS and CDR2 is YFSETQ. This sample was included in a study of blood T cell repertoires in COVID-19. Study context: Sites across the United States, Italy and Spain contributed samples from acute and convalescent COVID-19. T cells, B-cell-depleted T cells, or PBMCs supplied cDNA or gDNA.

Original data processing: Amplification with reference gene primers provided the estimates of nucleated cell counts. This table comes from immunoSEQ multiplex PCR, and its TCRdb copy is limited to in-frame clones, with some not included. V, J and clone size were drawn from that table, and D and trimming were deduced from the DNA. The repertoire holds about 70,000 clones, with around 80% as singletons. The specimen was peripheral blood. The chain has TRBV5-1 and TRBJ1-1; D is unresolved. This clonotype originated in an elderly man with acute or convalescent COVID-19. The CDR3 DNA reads TGCGCCAGCAGTTTCATCGGGAAAGACGCTGAAGCTTTCTTT. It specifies CASSFIGKDAEAFF.